The rows below give T cell receptor beta chains drawn from one sample of a study of regulatory T cells in long-lasting Graves disease. TCRdb called the multiplex PCR reads again in MiXCR, with one record for every CDR3 protein. There are around 250,000 distinct CDR3 sequences in the sample; about 18% occur only once, and 12% to 15% lies in the top ten. This sample was also put to use in a study of T cells in Graves' hyperthyroidism and ophthalmopathy.

The material was peripheral blood mononuclear cells (PBMCs), obtained at new diagnosis, from a patient treated with antithyroid drugs. The receptors come from a woman aged 30 to 39 with Graves disease. CDR3s include the opening cysteine and the closing phenylalanine or tryptophan. D genes are given only for firm matches. Clone sizes are given selectively: once, few, many, or a class where the clone is expanded.

>TRBV19|many|TRBJ1-5|TRBD1
TGTGCCAGTAGCGCAGGGGGTTTCAAGCCCCAGCATTTT
CASSAGGFKPQHF
>TRBV19|NA|TRBJ2-3|TRBD1
TGTGCCAGTAGTTCCCCGGGACAGGGCCCTAATACGCAGTATTTT
CASSSPGQGPNTQYF
>TRBV2|many|TRBJ2-7|NA
TGTGCCAGCACCGACCGGGTGTCCTACGAGCAGTACTTC
CASTDRVSYEQYF
>TRBV10-3|NA|TRBJ2-7|NA
TGTGCCATCAGTTTTACTAAGGGACAATCCTACGAGCAGTACTTC
CAISFTKGQSYEQYF
>TRBV7-2|many|TRBJ2-7|TRBD2
TGTGCCAGCATCCCAGCGGGGGCCCTGGGGGAGCAGTACTTC
CASIPAGALGEQYF
>TRBV5-4|many|TRBJ2-2|TRBD1
TGTGCCAGCAGCTCCAGACAGGGCGGAGGGGAGCTGTTTTTT
CASSSRQGGGELFF
>TRBV5-1|NA|TRBJ2-3|TRBD2
TGCGCCAGCAGCTTGTTACTAGCGGGGGGCAGCCTCCACACAGATACGCAGTGTTTT
CASSLLLAGGSLHTDTQCF
>TRBV18|many|TRBJ1-1|NA
TGTGCCAGCTCACTCGGAGGACAGTTGGGTGAAGCTTTCTTT
CASSLGGQLGEAFF
>TRBV7-6|many|TRBJ2-7|TRBD2
TGTGCCAGCAGCTTACATACTAGCGGGAGATACGAGCAGTACTTC
CASSLHTSGRYEQYF
>TRBV12-3/TRBV12-4|many|TRBJ2-7|TRBD1
TGTGCCAGCAGGCGGGACAGGGTAGTCGAGCAGTACTTC
CASRRDRVVEQYF
>TRBV2|many|TRBJ1-1|NA
TGTGCCAGCCGGGGCGGACCGTTGAACACTGAAGCTTTCTTT
CASRGGPLNTEAFF
>TRBV6-2/TRBV6-3|many|TRBJ1-5|NA
TGTGCCAGCAGTTACTCAGGCGGGGGTCAGCCCCAGCATTTT
CASSYSGGGQPQHF
>TRBV27|many|TRBJ1-1|NA
TGTGCCAGCATTGCCGGGACAATCGCTTTCTTT
CASIAGTIAFF
>TRBV20-1|many|TRBJ1-5|NA
TGCAGTGCTACTCCCCGGACAGATAATCAGCCCCAGCATTTT
CSATPRTDNQPQHF
>TRBV12-3/TRBV12-4|many|TRBJ1-1|NA
TGTGCCAGCACCCAAGACGTGAACACTGAAGCTTTCTTT
CASTQDVNTEAFF
>TRBV18|many|TRBJ1-6|TRBD1
TGTGCCAGCTCACCAGCGGGACAGGGACGCTCACCCCTCCACTTT
CASSPAGQGRSPLHF
>TRBV7-3|many|TRBJ2-5|NA
TGTGCCAGCAGCTCACGGGACTGGGGTTCAAAGACCCAGTACTTC
CASSSRDWGSKTQYF
>TRBV20-1|many|TRBJ2-2|NA
TGCAGTGCTAGAGTGCAAGAAACCGGGGAGCTGTTTTTT
CSARVQETGELFF
>TRBV2|many|TRBJ1-2|NA
TGTGCCAGCAGTGAAAACAGTCTTAACCTCTATGGCTACACCTTC
CASSENSLNLYGYTF
>TRBV12-3/TRBV12-4|many|TRBJ1-2|TRBD1
TGTGCCAGCAGTTTGGACCCTCGGACAGGGCACGGCTACACCTTC
CASSLDPRTGHGYTF
>TRBV9|NA|TRBJ2-1|NA
TGTGCCAGCAGTTTAGGGCAGGGGGGAAAGTTCTTC
CASSLGQGGKFF
>TRBV7-9|many|TRBJ2-7|NA
TGTGCCAGCAGCTTCGTAGGGGGAACCTACGAGCAGTACTTC
CASSFVGGTYEQYF
>TRBV25-1|NA|TRBJ1-1|NA
TGTGCCAGCAGTGAATTCAGCCAGCCCACTGAAGCTTTCTTT
CASSEFSQPTEAFF
>TRBV7-9|NA|TRBJ2-1|TRBD2
TGTGCCAGCAGTTTTACGAAGTTAGGACTAGCCTCCTACAATGAGCAGTTCTTC
CASSFTKLGLASYNEQFF
>TRBV18|many|TRBJ1-6|TRBD1
TGTGCCAGCTCACCCGGGACAGGGGGCTATAATTCACCCCTCCACTTT
CASSPGTGGYNSPLHF
>TRBV7-2|NA|TRBJ2-1|TRBD2
TGTGCCAGCAGCTTTTTATTAGCGGGCAATGAGCAGTTCTTC
CASSFLLAGNEQFF
>TRBV9|many|TRBJ1-1|NA
TGTGCCAGCAGCATCCATCAGGGGAGCACTGAAGCTTTCTTT
CASSIHQGSTEAFF
>TRBV20-1|NA|TRBJ1-1|TRBD1
TGCAGTGCGTCCACAGGGGGCGGGAACACTGAAGCTTTCTTT
CSASTGGGNTEAFF
>TRBV20-1|many|TRBJ2-2|TRBD1
TGCAGTGCTAGAAGGACAGGGATAACCGGGGAGCTGTTTTTT
CSARRTGITGELFF